The rows below give T cell receptor beta chains drawn from one sample of a study of blood T cell repertoires in COVID-19. Clones were sequenced by immunoSEQ multiplex PCR, and TCRdb holds only the in-frame ones, with some missing. The table includes around 160,000 clones, roughly 85% detected once. Sequenced material: peripheral blood. The receptor source for this set is a man between 60 and 70 years old with acute or convalescent COVID-19. CDR3s include the opening cysteine and the closing phenylalanine or tryptophan. A D gene is named only where the DNA matches it firmly. Clone size, where shown, is once, few, many, or a class for clones that have expanded.

len,abundance,j_gene,v_gene,d_gene,CDR3nt,CDR3aa
12,few,TRBJ2-5,TRBV5-5,-,TGTGCCAGCAGCGCCTATATGGAGACCCAGTACTTC,CASSAYMETQYF
15,-,TRBJ2-1,TRBV7-3,TRBD1,TGTGCCAGCAGCTTCGGGACAGGGCGATACAATGAGCAGTTCTTC,CASSFGTGRYNEQFF
14,-,TRBJ2-1,TRBV7-3,-,TGTGCCAGCAGCAGCACCCGGGATGTGGATGAGCAGTTCTTC,CASSSTRDVDEQFF
17,-,TRBJ2-1,TRBV5-1,-,TGCGCCAGCAGCTTGGACGGACTGAACTTATCCTACAATGAGCAGTTCTTC,CASSLDGLNLSYNEQFF
18,-,TRBJ2-7,TRBV20-1,TRBD2,TGCAGTGCTAGTGGGGGGAGGGAGGGCCACCTTCCCTCCTACGAGCAGTACTTC,CSASGGREGHLPSYEQYF
14,-,TRBJ1-1,TRBV9,-,TGTGCCAGCAGCTCCCACAGGGTGAGCACTGAAGCTTTCTTT,CASSSHRVSTEAFF
19,-,TRBJ1-1,TRBV7-7,TRBD1,TGTGCCAGCAGCTCCCCTCATCACAGGGGCCCTAACTTGAACACTGAAGCTTTCTTT,CASSSPHHRGPNLNTEAFF
14,-,TRBJ1-1,TRBV28,-,TGTGCCAGCAGTTACGCAGGGGTGAACACTGAAGCTTTCTTT,CASSYAGVNTEAFF
13,-,TRBJ1-5,TRBV12-3/TRBV12-4,-,TGTGCCAGCAGTTTAACGGGTACTCAGCCCCAGCATTTT,CASSLTGTQPQHF
15,once,TRBJ2-3,TRBV19,TRBD2,TGTGCCAGTTCCCAGCGCGGGAGGGATCCAGATACGCAGTATTTT,CASSQRGRDPDTQYF
16,-,TRBJ2-1,TRBV9,TRBD2,TGTGCCAGCAGCGTAGCAGGGACTAGCGGGATCAATGAGCAGTTCTTC,CASSVAGTSGINEQFF
17,-,TRBJ1-2,TRBV10-3,-,TGTGCCATCAGTGAGGTCAGGGGCCGGGGAATGAACTATGGCTACACCTTC,CAISEVRGRGMNYGYTF
15,-,TRBJ2-3,TRBV18,-,TGTGCCAGCTCACCACAGGGGGGGTCCACAGATACGCAGTATTTT,CASSPQGGSTDTQYF
16,-,TRBJ1-2,TRBV28,TRBD1,TGTGCCAGCAGTACCGTCGACAGGGGGCGCTTAAATGGCTACACCTTC,CASSTVDRGRLNGYTF
15,few,TRBJ2-7,TRBV7-8,-,TGTGCCAGCAGCGCGTGGCCAGGGGCAAACTACGAGCAGTACTTC,CASSAWPGANYEQYF
15,-,TRBJ2-1,TRBV5-6,-,TGTGCCAGCAGTGACCGGGGTAGGACTGGGAATGAGCAGTTCTTC,CASSDRGRTGNEQFF
14,-,TRBJ1-4,TRBV27,-,TGTGCCAGCAGTTTATTAGCGGAGCCGGGGAAACTGTTTTTT,CASSLLAEPGKLFF